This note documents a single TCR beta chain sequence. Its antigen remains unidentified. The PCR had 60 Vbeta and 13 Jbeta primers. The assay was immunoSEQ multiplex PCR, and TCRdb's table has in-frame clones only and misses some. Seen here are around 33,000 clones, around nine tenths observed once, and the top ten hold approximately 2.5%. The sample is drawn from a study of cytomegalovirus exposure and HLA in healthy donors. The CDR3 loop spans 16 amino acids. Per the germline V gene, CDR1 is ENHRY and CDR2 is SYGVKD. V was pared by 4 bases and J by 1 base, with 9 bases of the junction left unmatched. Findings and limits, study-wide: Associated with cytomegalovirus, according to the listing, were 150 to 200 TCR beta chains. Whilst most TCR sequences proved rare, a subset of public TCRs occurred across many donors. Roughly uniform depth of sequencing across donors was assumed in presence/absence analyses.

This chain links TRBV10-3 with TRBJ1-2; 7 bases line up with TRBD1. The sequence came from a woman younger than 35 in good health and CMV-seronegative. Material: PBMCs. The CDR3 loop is CAISGQGQSINYGYTF. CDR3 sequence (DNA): TGTGCCATCAGTGGACAGGGCCAATCTATTAACTATGGCTACACCTTC.